The rows below give T cell receptor beta chains drawn from one sample of a study of OX40 agonist ivuxolimab in advanced cancers. The protocol was immunoSEQ multiplex PCR, while the TCRdb copy is restricted to in-frame clones and leaves out a portion. This table holds about 15,000 clones, about 82% found once. Specimen: CD4+ or CD8+ T cells sorted from blood, collected in a trial of the OX40 agonist ivuxolimab. The receptors were sampled from an adult with an advanced solid tumor such as melanoma, head and neck, liver or kidney cancer. Both conserved end residues are part of each CDR3. The D gene is left open where the match is weak. Clone size is stated in some rows and not others, as once, few, many or a class when expanded.

j_gene: TRBJ2-1
d_gene: TRBD2
abundance: -
v_gene: TRBV5-1
CDR3nt: TGCGCCAGCAGCACCATCGAAGCGGGGGGGTACAATGAGCAGTTCTTC
CDR3aa: CASSTIEAGGYNEQFF

j_gene: TRBJ2-1
d_gene: TRBD1
abundance: few
v_gene: TRBV29-1
CDR3nt: TGCAGCGGCGAACGGGACAGCTCCTACAATGAGCAGTTCTTC
CDR3aa: CSGERDSSYNEQFF

j_gene: TRBJ2-3
d_gene: TRBD2
abundance: -
v_gene: TRBV11-2
CDR3nt: TGTGCCAGCAGCTTACTTGCGGGGGGAGTGGATACGCAGTATTTT
CDR3aa: CASSLLAGGVDTQYF

j_gene: TRBJ1-3
d_gene: -
abundance: -
v_gene: TRBV5-4
CDR3nt: TGTGCCAGCAGCTCCAGGGGTTTTGGAAACACCATATATTTT
CDR3aa: CASSSRGFGNTIYF

j_gene: TRBJ1-5
d_gene: -
abundance: large
v_gene: TRBV27
CDR3nt: TGTGCCAGCAGTGCATTCAGCAATAGCAATCAGCCCCAGCATTTT
CDR3aa: CASSAFSNSNQPQHF

j_gene: TRBJ2-3
d_gene: -
abundance: -
v_gene: TRBV7-9
CDR3nt: TGTGCCAGCACAACTCAAATCACTAGCACAGATACGCAGTATTTT
CDR3aa: CASTTQITSTDTQYF

j_gene: TRBJ2-2
d_gene: -
abundance: -
v_gene: TRBV2
CDR3nt: TGTGCCAGCAGAGGCCAGGGGGGCGGGGAGCTGTTTTTT
CDR3aa: CASRGQGGGELFF

j_gene: TRBJ2-3
d_gene: TRBD2
abundance: -
v_gene: TRBV18
CDR3nt: TGTGCCAGCTCACCACCAGGACGGGGGGGCACAGATACGCAGTATTTT
CDR3aa: CASSPPGRGGTDTQYF

j_gene: TRBJ2-7
d_gene: TRBD1
abundance: -
v_gene: TRBV6-1
CDR3nt: TGTGCCAGCAGGTTCCGGGACAGTCCTACCTACGAGCAGTACTTC
CDR3aa: CASRFRDSPTYEQYF

j_gene: TRBJ2-3
d_gene: TRBD2
abundance: -
v_gene: TRBV4-2
CDR3nt: TGTGCCAGCAGCCTTTCTAGCGGGGCCGATACGCAGTATTTT
CDR3aa: CASSLSSGADTQYF

j_gene: TRBJ2-3
d_gene: TRBD1
abundance: once
v_gene: TRBV14
CDR3nt: TGTGCCAGCAGCCGAACTACCGGGACAGGGGGCACAGATACGCAGTATTTT
CDR3aa: CASSRTTGTGGTDTQYF

j_gene: TRBJ1-2
d_gene: -
abundance: -
v_gene: TRBV7-9
CDR3nt: TGTGCCAGCAGCCGTGCTCCCGGCTATGGCTACACCTTC
CDR3aa: CASSRAPGYGYTF

j_gene: TRBJ2-7
d_gene: -
abundance: -
v_gene: TRBV27
CDR3nt: TGTGCCAGCAGTTTGGTAGGGGACGAGCAGTACTTC
CDR3aa: CASSLVGDEQYF

j_gene: TRBJ2-5
d_gene: -
abundance: -
v_gene: TRBV10-2
CDR3nt: TGCGCCAGCAGTGAGGTGGTGATTCAAGAGACCCAGTACTTC
CDR3aa: CASSEVVIQETQYF

j_gene: TRBJ2-2
d_gene: TRBD1
abundance: -
v_gene: TRBV7-7
CDR3nt: TGTGCTAGCAGCGCCCATCCAGGGGGCCAGAACACCGGGGAGCTGTTTTTT
CDR3aa: CASSAHPGGQNTGELFF

j_gene: TRBJ1-1
d_gene: TRBD1
abundance: -
v_gene: TRBV4-1
CDR3nt: TGCGCCAGCAGCCAAACAACACTAACAGGGGACACTGAAGCTTTCTTT
CDR3aa: CASSQTTLTGDTEAFF

j_gene: TRBJ2-7
d_gene: -
abundance: -
v_gene: TRBV7-8
CDR3nt: TGTGCCAGCAGCCTAGAGGGGGGTTACTACGAGCAGTACTTC
CDR3aa: CASSLEGGYYEQYF

j_gene: TRBJ2-7
d_gene: TRBD1
abundance: -
v_gene: TRBV27
CDR3nt: TGTGCCAGCAGTTGGACAGGGGGGAGCTCCTACGAGCAGTACTTC
CDR3aa: CASSWTGGSSYEQYF

j_gene: TRBJ2-5
d_gene: -
abundance: -
v_gene: TRBV30
CDR3nt: TGTGCCTGGAGTGTAGGGGTGGGGGGAGCGGAGACCCAGTACTTC
CDR3aa: CAWSVGVGGAETQYF

j_gene: TRBJ2-6
d_gene: -
abundance: -
v_gene: TRBV30
CDR3nt: TGTGCCTGGAGTGTGGAGGGGTCCTTCTCTGGGGCCAACGTCCTGACTTTC
CDR3aa: CAWSVEGSFSGANVLTF

j_gene: TRBJ2-1
d_gene: TRBD2
abundance: -
v_gene: TRBV15
CDR3nt: TGTGCCACCAGCTCCCCGACTAGCGGGAAGGCCTACAATGAGCAGTTCTTC
CDR3aa: CATSSPTSGKAYNEQFF

j_gene: TRBJ2-3
d_gene: TRBD2
abundance: -
v_gene: TRBV6-6
CDR3nt: TGTGCCAGCAGTTACCCACCGGGACTAGCCACAGATACGCAGTATTTT
CDR3aa: CASSYPPGLATDTQYF

j_gene: TRBJ2-2
d_gene: -
abundance: -
v_gene: TRBV25-1
CDR3nt: TGTGCCAGTGATCGGGGGCTCGGGGAGCTGTTTTTT
CDR3aa: CASDRGLGELFF

j_gene: TRBJ2-1
d_gene: -
abundance: -
v_gene: TRBV4-2
CDR3nt: TGTGCCAGCAGCCAAGATGGGCTCCGTTCCCCCTACAATGAGCAGTTCTTC
CDR3aa: CASSQDGLRSPYNEQFF

j_gene: TRBJ2-1
d_gene: -
abundance: -
v_gene: TRBV25-1
CDR3nt: TGTGCCAGCAGTGAATATTACAGGGATAATGAGCAGTTCTTC
CDR3aa: CASSEYYRDNEQFF

j_gene: TRBJ2-3
d_gene: TRBD2
abundance: -
v_gene: TRBV29-1
CDR3nt: TGCAGCGTTCTTCTAGCGGGAGAAATGGATACGCAGTATTTT
CDR3aa: CSVLLAGEMDTQYF

j_gene: TRBJ2-2
d_gene: -
abundance: -
v_gene: TRBV30
CDR3nt: TGTGCCTGGACTCCCGTGGCCGGGGAGCTGTTTTTT
CDR3aa: CAWTPVAGELFF

j_gene: TRBJ1-2
d_gene: -
abundance: -
v_gene: TRBV27
CDR3nt: TGTGCCAGCAGCCCATACAGGGAAAGTGTCTATGGCTACACCTTC
CDR3aa: CASSPYRESVYGYTF

j_gene: TRBJ2-1
d_gene: TRBD2
abundance: -
v_gene: TRBV14
CDR3nt: TGTGCCAGTTGTTTAGCGGGAGATCCTGAGCAGTTCTTC
CDR3aa: CASCLAGDPEQFF

j_gene: TRBJ2-7
d_gene: TRBD1
abundance: few
v_gene: TRBV27
CDR3nt: TGTGCCAGCAGTTCGCCGGGACAGGGGACCTACGAGCAGTACTTC
CDR3aa: CASSSPGQGTYEQYF

j_gene: TRBJ2-7
d_gene: TRBD2
abundance: -
v_gene: TRBV11-3
CDR3nt: TGTGCCAGCAGCCCATGGACTAGCAGTTACGAGCAGTACTTC
CDR3aa: CASSPWTSSYEQYF